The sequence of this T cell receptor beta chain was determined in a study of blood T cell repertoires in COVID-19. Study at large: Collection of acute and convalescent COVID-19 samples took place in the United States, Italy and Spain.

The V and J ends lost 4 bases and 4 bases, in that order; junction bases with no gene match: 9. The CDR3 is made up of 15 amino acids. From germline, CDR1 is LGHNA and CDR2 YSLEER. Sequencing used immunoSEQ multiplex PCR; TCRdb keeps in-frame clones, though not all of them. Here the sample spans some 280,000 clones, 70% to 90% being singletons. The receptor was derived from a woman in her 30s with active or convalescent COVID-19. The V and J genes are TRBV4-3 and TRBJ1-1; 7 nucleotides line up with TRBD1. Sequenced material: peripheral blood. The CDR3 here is CASSPKIGGSTEAFF. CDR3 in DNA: TGCGCCAGCAGCCCCAAAATAGGGGGCTCCACTGAAGCTTTCTTT.